The present T cell receptor beta chain was sequenced within a study of response to subunit inactivated influenza vaccine. MiXCR, applied by TCRdb to the RT-PCR reads, yields one record per CDR3 protein. The data contain approximately 500,000 distinct CDR3 sequences, roughly 23% of them seen just once; the ten biggest clones take up 2.8%. The CDR3 is 14 residues long. Germline assignment: CDR1 SQVTM and CDR2 ANQGSEA. The V end was cut by 6 bases, the J end by 6 bases, with 20 bases between. This clonotype occurred a few times. This sample was shared with a second study, whose subject was T cells expressing NK-cell markers. That paper states: For TCR beta, cDNA was produced by 5'RACE template switching with UMIs.

The sequences come from CD4+ T cells sorted from PBMCs, collected roughly 12 days after vaccination. The sequence derives from a man aged 50 to 60 who received an inactivated influenza vaccine. The chain employs TRBV29-1 and TRBJ1-1, with D possibly matching TRBD1 (6 bases). This chain's CDR3 is CSVNTGHMFAEAFF. DNA of the CDR3: TGCAGCGTCAATACGGGACATATGTTCGCTGAAGCTTTCTTT.